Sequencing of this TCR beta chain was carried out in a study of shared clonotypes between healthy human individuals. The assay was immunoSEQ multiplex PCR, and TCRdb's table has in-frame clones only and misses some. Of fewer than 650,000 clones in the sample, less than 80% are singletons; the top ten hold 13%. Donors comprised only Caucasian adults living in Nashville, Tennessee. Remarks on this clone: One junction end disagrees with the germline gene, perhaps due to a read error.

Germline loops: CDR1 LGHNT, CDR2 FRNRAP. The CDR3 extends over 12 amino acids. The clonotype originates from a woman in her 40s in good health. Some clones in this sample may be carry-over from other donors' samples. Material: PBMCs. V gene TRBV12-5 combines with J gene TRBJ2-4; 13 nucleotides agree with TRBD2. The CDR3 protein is CASAWTSGSGVF. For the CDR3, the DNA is TGTGCTAGTGCTTGGACTAGCGGGAGCGGGGTCTTC.